This TCR beta chain is from a study of a mutant IDH1 vaccine in newly diagnosed glioma. Across the whole study: Those enrolled had earlier been treated with radiotherapy, temozolomide, or both, mostly both.

The CDR3 spans 15 residues. Germline lookup yields CDR1 SSHAT and CDR2 FNYEAQ (reference sequence). Points from the study as a whole: Immune responses arising from the vaccine appeared in about 92% of patients.

Data came from immunoSEQ multiplex PCR; TCRdb stores just in-frame clones and leaves some out. The sample holds about 68,000 clones, almost 85% seen once. Of note for this clone: The antigen remains undetermined. Mismatch with germline at one junction end may stem from a read error.

Time point denoted: week 35, safety follow-up. Mutant IDH1 20-mer peptide, at 300 ug, made up each vaccine dose, with topical imiquimod. There were eight vaccinations for patients, given in weeks 1, 3, 5, 7, 11, 15, 19 and 23. The clonotype originates from a man younger than 35 with glioma. Specimen: PBMCs, collected from a glioma patient whose treatment included an IDH1 peptide vaccine. The J gene is TRBJ2-3, the V gene TRBV7-7; D remains unclear. CDR3 bases: TGTGCTAGCAGTAAGGGCCTCCATAGCACAGATACGCAGTATTTT. This codes for CASSKGLHSTDTQYF.